These 20 T cell receptor beta chains came from one sample sequenced in a study of STAT5B mutations in CD4+ large granular lymphocyte leukemia. Assay used: immunoSEQ multiplex PCR; TCRdb lists only in-frame clones, some missing. The sample holds under 35,000 clones, approximately 71% seen once. The sample consisted of CD4+ T cells from blood buffy coats. These receptors were obtained from a human donor in good health.

In its sample, this clone was seen a few times. This chain links TRBV14 with TRBJ2-7, with D unclear. Germline values: CDR1 SGHDN, CDR2 FVKESK. The CDR3 is 12 residues long. Trimming took 3 bases from V and 7 from J, leaving 10 bases between them. CDR3 sequence: CASSQSRMEQYF. The CDR3 DNA follows: TGTGCCAGCAGCCAGTCCAGGATGGAGCAGTACTTC. Looking up the rest from reference TRBV14 and TRBJ2-7 gives the full variable domain: EAGVTQFPSHSVIEKGQTVTLRCDPISGHDNLYWYRRVMGKEIKFLLHFVKESKQDESGMPNNRFLAERTGGTYSTLKVQPAELEDSGVYFCASSQSRMEQYFGPGTRLTVT.

The chain is built from TRBV14 and TRBJ1-2; no reliable D call. V gave up 0 bases and J gave up 8 bases, with 13 bases separating them. Germline V lookup: CDR1 SGHDN, CDR2 FVKESK. The CDR3 runs 14 residues. DNA of the CDR3: TGTGCCAGCAGCCAAGATCGGGGTGTAGGAGGCTACACCTTC. This translates into CASSQDRGVGGYTF.

The V call is TRBV19, the J call TRBJ2-1; D is unclear. Trimming took 5 bases from V and 7 from J, leaving 15 bases between them. The CDR3 has 14 residues. Germline V CDR1 and CDR2: LNHDA, SQIVND (reference sequence). The CDR3 protein is CASSGPDLQNEQFF. DNA of the CDR3: TGTGCCAGTAGTGGACCGGACCTGCAGAATGAGCAGTTCTTC. Full variable domain (rest looked up from reference TRBV19 and TRBJ2-1): DGGITQSPKYLFRKEGQNVTLSCEQNLNHDAMYWYRQDPGQGLRLIYYSQIVNDFQKGDIAEGYSVSREKKESFPLTVTSAQKNPTAFYLCASSGPDLQNEQFFGPGTRLTVL.

This sequence joins TRBV9 and TRBJ1-2; TRBD1 matches 7 bases. J lost 4 bases, V lost 4 bases, and 10 bases had no gene match. The CDR3 runs 15 residues. Germline-derived CDR1 and CDR2 are SGDLS and YYNGEE. CDR3 sequence reads: CASSLQGFMVYGYTF. CDR3 coding DNA: TGTGCCAGCAGCTTACAGGGGTTTATGGTCTATGGCTACACCTTC. Combining the CDR3 with reference TRBV9 and TRBJ1-2 gives the whole variable domain DSGVTQTPKHLITATGQRVTLRCSPRSGDLSVYWYQQSLDQGLQFLIQYYNGEERAKGNILERFSAQQFPDLHSELNLSSLELGDSALYFCASSLQGFMVYGYTFGSGTRLTVV.

The chain uses TRBV2 and TRBJ1-4, with TRBD1 identical over 8 bases. This CDR3 is 12 amino acids long. V shed 4 bases, J shed 8 bases, and the junction held 0 bases outside the gene matches. The germline gives CDR1 SNHLY, CDR2 FYNNEI. The CDR3: CASSAGGEKLFF. CDR3 DNA sequence: TGTGCCAGCAGTGCAGGGGGCGAAAAACTGTTTTTT.

V usage is TRBV19 and J usage is TRBJ1-2; possible D gene TRBD1, 6 bases. This CDR3 has 16 residues. Per germline, CDR1 LNHDA and CDR2 SQIVND (reference sequence). V was clipped by 4 bases and J by 0 bases, with 15 bases between them. DNA for the CDR3: TGTGCCAGTAGTACACAGGGAGCCACCACTAACTATGGCTACACCTTC. Translating gives CASSTQGATTNYGYTF.

This chain uses TRBV10-2 with TRBJ1-2; 7 nucleotides align to TRBD1. V was clipped by 7 bases and J by 3 bases; unmatched bases: 11. The CDR3 length is 15 residues. The germline CDR1 and CDR2 sequences are WSHSY and SAAADI. CDR3 residues: CASTSDRTYYYGYTF. CDR3 bases: TGCGCCAGCACCTCGGACAGGACCTACTACTATGGCTACACCTTC.

This clone has a handful of counts. The chain recombines TRBV19 with TRBJ2-7, with a weak D call TRBD1 (6 bases). Germline lookup yields CDR1 LNHDA and CDR2 SQIVND (reference sequence). Trimming removed 10 bases from V and 8 bases from J, with 18 bases in between. This CDR3 spans 12 amino acids. The CDR3 nucleotides read TGTGCCACAAGAGGGGACACCCAGCAGCAGTACTTC. This gives the protein CATRGDTQQQYF.

The J gene is TRBJ2-3, the V gene TRBV19; D possibly uses TRBD1 or TRBD2 (5 bases each). Per the germline V gene, CDR1 is LNHDA and CDR2 is SQIVND (reference sequence). The CDR3 contains 12 residues. V was shortened by 10 bases and J by 1 base, with 9 bases between the two germline ends. The CDR3 spells CATGDRTDTQYF. CDR3 DNA sequence: TGTGCCACCGGGGACCGCACAGATACGCAGTATTTT.

This clone was observed a handful of times. The chain has TRBV11-2 and TRBJ1-5; D is uncertain. The CDR3 spans 13 residues. Trimming took off 5 bases at V and 7 bases at J, with 12 bases between the two ends. Per the germline V gene, CDR1 is SGHAT and CDR2 is FQNNGV. CDR3 bases: TGTGCCAGCAGCCCCGAGGTTGGGCAGCCCCAGCATTTT. Its protein is CASSPEVGQPQHF.

CDR3 coding DNA: TGTGCCAGCAGACCCAGGGCTTTCATGAACACTGAAGCTTTCTTT. Its protein is CASRPRAFMNTEAFF. V is TRBV6-5 and J is TRBJ1-1; the D gene is possibly TRBD1 (5 bases). The length of the CDR3 is 15 residues. Trimming removed 6 bases from V and 0 bases from J, with 14 bases in between. Germline CDR1 and CDR2: MNHEY and SVGAGI.

The gene calls are TRBV6-1 and TRBJ2-3, with 8 bases that match TRBD2. CDR3 length equals 15 residues. CDR1 MNHNS and CDR2 SASEGT come from the germline V gene. J was trimmed by 5 bases and V by 1 base; bases with no gene match: 5. Here the CDR3 reads CASSEGGGRGDTQYF. The CDR3 nucleotides are TGTGCCAGCAGTGAAGGCGGGGGGCGGGGAGATACGCAGTATTTT.

Here the CDR3 DNA reads TGTGCCAGCAGCGGAAAAGCGGGGGGGAGCTCCTACAATGAGCAGTTCTTC. Protein product: CASSGKAGGSSYNEQFF. V is TRBV9 and J is TRBJ2-1; 10 bases line up with TRBD2. This CDR3 region has 17 residues. J lost 0 bases, V lost 3 bases, and 6 bases had no gene match. CDR1 SGDLS and CDR2 YYNGEE come from the germline V gene.

The rearrangement joins TRBV18 to TRBJ1-4; D uncertain. The germline V gene encodes CDR1 KGHSH and CDR2 LQKENI. There are 13 residues in the CDR3. V was pared by 0 bases and J by 15 bases, with 14 bases between. The CDR3 coding sequence is TGTGCCAGCTCACCACCTATCCAAGGCCGGTTGTTTTTT. Its protein is CASSPPIQGRLFF.

This clone occurred a few times. The rearrangement links TRBV5-8 to TRBJ1-1; D gene uncertain. This CDR3 has 14 amino acids. The ends were cut back, 4 bases at V and 4 bases at J, with 14 bases in the middle. Germline CDR1 and CDR2: SGHTS and YDEGEE. The CDR3 spells CASSVGGRGTEAFF. CDR3 sequence (DNA): TGTGCCAGCAGCGTCGGAGGGCGCGGCACTGAAGCTTTCTTT. Using reference TRBV5-8 and TRBJ1-1 for the parts outside the CDR3, the full variable domain is EAGVTQSPTHLIKTRGQQATLRCSPISGHTSVYWYQQALGLGLQFLLWYDEGEERNRGNFPPRFSGRQFPNYSSELNVNALELEDSALYLCASSVGGRGTEAFFGQGTRLTVV.

This clone is a singleton in its sample. The genes are TRBV10-2 and TRBJ1-2; TRBD1 agrees at 8 bases. The V and J ends lost 6 bases and 7 bases, in that order; junction bases with no gene match: 7. The germline CDR1 and CDR2 sequences are WSHSY and SAAADI. The CDR3 has 13 residues. CDR3 DNA: TGCGCCAGCAGCCAAGACAGGGGCCTTGGCTACACCTTC. Amino acid sequence: CASSQDRGLGYTF.

This clone was counted between two and nine times. This rearrangement joins TRBV6-6 to TRBJ1-4; no clear D gene. The germline V gene has CDR1 MNHNY and CDR2 SVGAGI (reference sequence). The CDR3 contains 15 residues. V lost 2 bases and J 6 bases, leaving 13 bases between the germline ends. The CDR3 loop reads CASSYGPADDEKLFF. The CDR3 region has the DNA TGTGCCAGCAGTTACGGTCCGGCAGACGATGAAAAACTGTTTTTT.

This clone has just a few counts. This chain uses TRBV7-2 with TRBJ1-6, with D perhaps matching TRBD1 (5 bases). V was shortened by 6 bases and J by 12 bases, with 15 bases between the two germline ends. Germline V gene sequence: CDR1 SGHTA, CDR2 FQGNSA. The CDR3 runs to 13 residues. CDR3 DNA sequence: TGTGCCAGCAGTCTGGACATGGAGAGACCCCTCCACTTT. Translating it yields CASSLDMERPLHF.

This chain joins TRBV7-2 and TRBJ1-1, with TRBD1 identical over 8 bases. CDR3 length: 13 residues. Unmatched junction bases numbered 5, after V lost 1 base and J lost 10 bases. Germline-derived CDR1 and CDR2 are SGHTA and FQGNSA. CDR3 in DNA: TGTGCCAGCAGCTTAGGACAGGGGTCAGGAGCTTTCTTT. Its protein product is CASSLGQGSGAFF. The full variable domain, its missing parts supplied by reference TRBV7-2 and TRBJ1-1, is GAGVSQSPSNKVTEKGKDVELRCDPISGHTALYWYRQSLGQGLEFLIYFQGNSAPDKSGLPSDRFSAERTGGSVSTLTIQRTQQEDSAVYLCASSLGQGSGAFFGQGTRLTVV.

This clone was observed a single time. CDR3 bases: TGTGCCTGGAGTGAAAAAGAGGCACAGAACTATGGCTACACCTTC. Amino acids: CAWSEKEAQNYGYTF. The V gene is TRBV30, the J gene TRBJ1-2; D unresolved. The CDR3 has 15 residues. CDR1 is GTSNPN, CDR2 SVGIG, per germline (reference sequence). V lost 1 base and J lost 2, with 14 bases in between.